The clone carrying this T cell receptor beta chain was found many times. This sample is part of a study of Graves' ophthalmopathy and Graves' hyperthyroidism. The germline CDR1 and CDR2 sequences are SQVTM and ANQGSEA. The CDR3 runs to 12 residues. Amplification targeted the TCR beta CDR3 regions, with RNA transcripts as the source material. The authors performed first-round RT-PCR with HTBI primers and then a second-round multiplex PCR. MiXCR was run by TCRdb on the multiplex PCR reads, yielding one entry per CDR3 protein. The sample contains 900,000 to 1,200,000 distinct CDR3 sequences, about two fifths of which appear only once.

The specimen sequenced was peripheral blood or thyroid tissue (not recorded which). V usage is TRBV29-1 and J usage is TRBJ1-1; D might be TRBD1 (6 bases). This sequence was found in an adult man with Graves' hyperthyroidism. CDR3 region: CSGKGENTEAFF. The CDR3 DNA reads as TGCTCCGGCAAGGGGGAGAACACTGAAGCTTTCTTT.